This T cell receptor (beta chain) was recorded in a study of CD8 T cells in Susac syndrome. Random hexamers primed reverse transcription of 0.5 to 1 ug RNA. Multiplex immunoSEQ PCR targeted 54 Vbeta and 13 Jbeta TCR beta segments. In TCRdb, the immunoSEQ multiplex PCR reads were re-called with MiXCR into one record per CDR3 protein. The sample carries roughly 100,000 distinct CDR3 sequences, roughly 96% recorded once. This clonotype was recorded only once. Its specificity is unknown. Sequencing of TCR beta was performed on blood CD8+ and CD4+ T cells. Patients with Susac syndrome showed fulfilment of recently defined diagnostic criteria for definite or probable disease. The CDR3 contains 14 residues. Looked up from germline, CDR1 is SGHAT and CDR2 is FQDESV (reference sequence). Trimming stripped 4 bases from V and 9 bases from J, with 13 bases between. Study-wide results and limits: The study conceded that relatively few individuals underwent its TCR sequencing and HLA analysis.

The rearrangement links TRBV11-1 to TRBJ1-6; D perhaps matches TRBD1 (5 bases). The clonotype comes from a human donor with Susac syndrome. Sequencing was done on a sample of CD8+ T cells from PBMCs. The DNA of the CDR3 is TGTGCCAGCAGCTCTGGGACCGATGGTTCACCCCTCCACTTT. Protein product: CASSSGTDGSPLHF.